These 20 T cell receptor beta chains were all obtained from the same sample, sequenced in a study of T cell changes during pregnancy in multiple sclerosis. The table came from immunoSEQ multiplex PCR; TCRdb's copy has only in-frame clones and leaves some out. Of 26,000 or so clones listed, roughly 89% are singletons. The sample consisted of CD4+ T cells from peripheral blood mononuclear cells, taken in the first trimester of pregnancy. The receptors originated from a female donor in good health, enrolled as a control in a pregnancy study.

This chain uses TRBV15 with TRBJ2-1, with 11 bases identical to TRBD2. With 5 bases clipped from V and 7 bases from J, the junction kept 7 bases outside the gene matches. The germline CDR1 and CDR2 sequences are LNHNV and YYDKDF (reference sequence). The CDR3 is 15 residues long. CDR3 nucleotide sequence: TGTGCCACCAGCTGGCGACTAGCGGGGAAGAATGAGCAGTTCTTC. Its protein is CATSWRLAGKNEQFF.

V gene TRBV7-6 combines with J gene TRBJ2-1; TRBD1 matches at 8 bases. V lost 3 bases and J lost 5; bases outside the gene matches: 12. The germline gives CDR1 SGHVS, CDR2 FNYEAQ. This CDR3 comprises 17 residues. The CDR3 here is CASSLASANRGDNEQFF. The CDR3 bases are TGTGCCAGCAGCTTGGCCTCGGCGAACAGGGGGGACAATGAGCAGTTCTTC.

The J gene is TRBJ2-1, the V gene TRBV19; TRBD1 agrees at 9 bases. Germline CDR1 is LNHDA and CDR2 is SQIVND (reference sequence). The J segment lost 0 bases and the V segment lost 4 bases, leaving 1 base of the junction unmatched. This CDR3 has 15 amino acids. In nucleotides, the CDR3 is TGTGCCAGTAGTAGGGACAGGGTCTCCTACAATGAGCAGTTCTTC. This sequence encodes CASSRDRVSYNEQFF.

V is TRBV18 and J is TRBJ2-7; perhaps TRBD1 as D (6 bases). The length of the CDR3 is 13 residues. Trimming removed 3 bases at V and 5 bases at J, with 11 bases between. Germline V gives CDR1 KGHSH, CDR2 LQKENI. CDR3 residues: CASSPWDNHEQYF. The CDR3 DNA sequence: TGTGCCAGCTCACCGTGGGACAATCACGAGCAGTACTTC. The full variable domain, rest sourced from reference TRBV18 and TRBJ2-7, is NAGVMQNPRHLVRRRGQEARLRCSPMKGHSHVYWYRQLPEEGLKFMVYLQKENIIDESGMPKERFSAEFPKEGPSILRIQQVVRGDSAAYFCASSPWDNHEQYFGPGTRLTVT.

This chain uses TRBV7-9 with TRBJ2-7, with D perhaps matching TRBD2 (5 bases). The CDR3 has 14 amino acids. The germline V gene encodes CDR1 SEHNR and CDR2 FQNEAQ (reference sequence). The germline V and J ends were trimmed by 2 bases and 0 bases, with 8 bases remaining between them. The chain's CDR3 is CASSLNSGSYEQYF. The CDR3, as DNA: TGTGCCAGCAGCTTAAACAGCGGCTCCTACGAGCAGTACTTC.

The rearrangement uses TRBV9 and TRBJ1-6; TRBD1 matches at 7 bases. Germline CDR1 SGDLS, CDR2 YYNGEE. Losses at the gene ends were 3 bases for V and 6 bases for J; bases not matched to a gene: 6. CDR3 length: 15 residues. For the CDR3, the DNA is TGTGCCAGCAGCGCCGAGGGACAGCCTAATTCACCCCTCCACTTT. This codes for CASSAEGQPNSPLHF.

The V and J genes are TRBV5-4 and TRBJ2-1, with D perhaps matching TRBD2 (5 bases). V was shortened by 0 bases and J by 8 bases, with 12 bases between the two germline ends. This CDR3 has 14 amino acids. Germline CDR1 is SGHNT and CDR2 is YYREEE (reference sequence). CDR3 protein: CASSLAGLGDEQFF. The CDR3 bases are TGTGCCAGCAGCTTGGCGGGGTTGGGCGATGAGCAGTTCTTC.

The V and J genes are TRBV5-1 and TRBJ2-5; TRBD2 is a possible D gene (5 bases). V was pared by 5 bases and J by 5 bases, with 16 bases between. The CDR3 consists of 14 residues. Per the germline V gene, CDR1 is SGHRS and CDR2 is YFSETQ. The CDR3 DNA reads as TGCGCCAGCAGACGGGGTCACGGTCAGGAGACCCAGTACTTC. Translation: CASRRGHGQETQYF.

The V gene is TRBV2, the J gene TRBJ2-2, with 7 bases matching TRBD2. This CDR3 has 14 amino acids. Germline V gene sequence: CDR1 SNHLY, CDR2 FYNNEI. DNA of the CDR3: TGTCGCTCTTGGGGGGGAAAGAACACCGGGGAGCTGTTTTTT. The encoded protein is CRSWGGKNTGELFF.

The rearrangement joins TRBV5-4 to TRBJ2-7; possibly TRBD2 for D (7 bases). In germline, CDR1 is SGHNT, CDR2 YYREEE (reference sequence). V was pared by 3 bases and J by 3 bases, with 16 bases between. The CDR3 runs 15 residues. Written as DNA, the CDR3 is TGTGCCAGCAGCTCCTGGGGGGGGCAGGGCTACGAGCAGTACTTC. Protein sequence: CASSSWGGQGYEQYF. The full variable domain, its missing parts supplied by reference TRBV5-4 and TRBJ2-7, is ETGVTQSPTHLIKTRGQQVTLRCSSQSGHNTVSWYQQALGQGPQFIFQYYREEENGRGNFPPRFSGLQFPNYSSELNVNALELDDSALYLCASSSWGGQGYEQYFGPGTRLTVT.

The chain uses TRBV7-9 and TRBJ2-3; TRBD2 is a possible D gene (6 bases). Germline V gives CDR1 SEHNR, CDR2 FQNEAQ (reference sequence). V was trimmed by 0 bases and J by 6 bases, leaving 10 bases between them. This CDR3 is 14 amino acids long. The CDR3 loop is CASSLATGVDTQYF. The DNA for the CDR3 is TGTGCCAGCAGCTTAGCGACGGGAGTGGATACGCAGTATTTT.

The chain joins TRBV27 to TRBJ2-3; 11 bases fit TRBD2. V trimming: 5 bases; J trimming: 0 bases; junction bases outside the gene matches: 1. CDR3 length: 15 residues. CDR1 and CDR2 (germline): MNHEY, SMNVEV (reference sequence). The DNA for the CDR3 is TGTGCCAGCAGTCGGACTAGCGGGAGCACAGATACGCAGTATTTT. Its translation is CASSRTSGSTDTQYF.

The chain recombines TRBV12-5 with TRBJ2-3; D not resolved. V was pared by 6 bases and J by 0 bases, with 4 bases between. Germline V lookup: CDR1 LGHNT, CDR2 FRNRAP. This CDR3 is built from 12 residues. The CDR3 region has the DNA TGTGCTAGTGGGACTAGCACAGATACGCAGTATTTT. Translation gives CASGTSTDTQYF. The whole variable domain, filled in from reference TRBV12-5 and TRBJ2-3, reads DARVTQTPRHKVTEMGQEVTMRCQPILGHNTVFWYRQTMMQGLELLAYFRNRAPLDDSGMPKDRFSAEMPDATLATLKIQPSEPRDSAVYFCASGTSTDTQYFGPGTRLTVL.

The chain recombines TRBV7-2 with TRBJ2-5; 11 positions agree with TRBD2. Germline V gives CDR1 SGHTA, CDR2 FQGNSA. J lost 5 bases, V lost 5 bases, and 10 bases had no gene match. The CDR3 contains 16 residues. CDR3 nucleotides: TGTGCCAGCAGCATTACTAGCGGGGGCGCTGGGGAGACCCAGTACTTC. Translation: CASSITSGGAGETQYF.

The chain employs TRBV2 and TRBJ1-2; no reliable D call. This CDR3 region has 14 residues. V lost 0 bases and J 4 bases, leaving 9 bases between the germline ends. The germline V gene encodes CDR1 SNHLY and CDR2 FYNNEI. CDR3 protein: CASSEALTAYGYTF. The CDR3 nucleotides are TGTGCCAGCAGTGAAGCGCTAACAGCCTATGGCTACACCTTC.

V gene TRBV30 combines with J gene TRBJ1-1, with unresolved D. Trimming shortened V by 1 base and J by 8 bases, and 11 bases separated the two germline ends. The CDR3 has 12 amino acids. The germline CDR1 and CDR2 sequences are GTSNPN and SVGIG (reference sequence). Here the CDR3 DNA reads TGTGCCTGGAGTGCCCGACTGCCCGAAGCTTTCTTT. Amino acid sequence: CAWSARLPEAFF.

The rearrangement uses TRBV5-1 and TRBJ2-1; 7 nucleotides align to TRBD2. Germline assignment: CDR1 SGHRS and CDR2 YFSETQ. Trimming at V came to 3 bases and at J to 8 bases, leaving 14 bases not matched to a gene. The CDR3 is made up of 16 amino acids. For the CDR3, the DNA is TGCGCCAGCAGCTCAGAGCGGGGTTACGGGGGAGATGAGCAGTTCTTC. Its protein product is CASSSERGYGGDEQFF. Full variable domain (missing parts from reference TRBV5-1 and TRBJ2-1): KAGVTQTPRYLIKTRGQQVTLSCSPISGHRSVSWYQQTPGQGLQFLFEYFSETQRNKGNFPGRFSGRQFSNSRSEMNVSTLELGDSALYLCASSSERGYGGDEQFFGPGTRLTVL.

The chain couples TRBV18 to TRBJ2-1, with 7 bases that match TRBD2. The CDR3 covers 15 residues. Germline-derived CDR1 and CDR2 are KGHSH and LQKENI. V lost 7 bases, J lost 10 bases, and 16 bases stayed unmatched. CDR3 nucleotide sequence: TGTGCCAGCTTAACCGGGACTACCGGTCGTTGGGAGCAGTTCTTC. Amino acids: CASLTGTTGRWEQFF. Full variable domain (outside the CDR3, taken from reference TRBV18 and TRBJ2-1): NAGVMQNPRHLVRRRGQEARLRCSPMKGHSHVYWYRQLPEEGLKFMVYLQKENIIDESGMPKERFSAEFPKEGPSILRIQQVVRGDSAAYFCASLTGTTGRWEQFFGPGTRLTVL.

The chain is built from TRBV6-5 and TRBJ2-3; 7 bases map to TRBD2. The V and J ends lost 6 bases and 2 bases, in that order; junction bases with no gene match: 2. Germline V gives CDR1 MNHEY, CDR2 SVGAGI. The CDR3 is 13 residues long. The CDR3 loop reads CASRSGDTDTQYF. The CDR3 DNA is TGTGCCAGCAGGAGCGGGGACACAGATACGCAGTATTTT.

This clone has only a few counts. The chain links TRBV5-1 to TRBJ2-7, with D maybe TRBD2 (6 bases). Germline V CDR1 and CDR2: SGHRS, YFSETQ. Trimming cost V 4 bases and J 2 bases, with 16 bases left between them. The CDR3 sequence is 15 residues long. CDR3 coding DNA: TGCGCCAGCAGCCAACTTGACACGGGAGCCTACGAGCAGTACTTC. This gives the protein CASSQLDTGAYEQYF.